This T cell receptor beta chain was obtained from a study of shared clonotypes between healthy human individuals. CDR1 MGHRA and CDR2 YSYEKL come from the germline V gene. This CDR3 has 13 residues. Trimming pared 0 bases from V and 7 bases from J, leaving 9 bases between. CD8 cells regarded as naive lacked CD45RO, were positively chosen for CCR7, and omitted terminally differentiated effector memory CD45RA+ cells. Study findings and constraints: Having only a few donors restricted how much genetic and exposure-history diversity was captured.

Clones were read by immunoSEQ multiplex PCR, and TCRdb kept only the in-frame ones, dropping some. The table includes roughly 2,000,000 clones, 93% detected once. Turning to this clone: The antigen is undetermined.

This clonotype was obtained from a young man in good health. Some clones in this sample may be carry-over from other donors' samples. Sequenced sample: naive CD8+ T cells from PBMCs. This sequence joins TRBV4-1 and TRBJ2-5; perhaps TRBD1 as D (6 bases). CDR3 in amino acids: CASSQDKGGTQYF. The CDR3 DNA sequence: TGCGCCAGCAGCCAAGATAAAGGGGGGACCCAGTACTTC.